The rows below give T cell receptor beta chains drawn from one sample of a study of cytomegalovirus exposure and HLA in healthy donors. TCRdb keeps only in-frame clones here, not all; method: immunoSEQ multiplex PCR. The top ten clones hold 6.3% of a sample with some 40,000 clones, around 74% of them seen once. The sequenced material came from PBMCs. All receptors derive from a man aged 25 to 40 in good health and CMV-seronegative. Both conserved end residues are part of each CDR3. D genes are given only for firm matches. Not every row has a clone size; where given, it reads once, few, many or a size class.

d_call,j_call,v_call,clone_size,cdr3_nt,cdr3_aa
TRBD1,TRBJ2-2,TRBV7-3,.,TGTGCCAGCAGCTTCGGGACAGCGAACACCGGGGAGCTGTTTTTT,CASSFGTANTGELFF
TRBD1,TRBJ1-2,TRBV19,.,TGTGCCAGTACTTATCCGGGACAGGGCTATGGCTACACCTTC,CASTYPGQGYGYTF
.,TRBJ2-5,TRBV5-1,.,TGCGCCAGCAGCTTAGGATCACAGGGAGAGACCCAGTACTTC,CASSLGSQGETQYF
.,TRBJ2-5,TRBV6-1,.,TGTGCCAGCAGTGAATTTTCGGCAGGGTCGGAAGAGACCCAGTACTTC,CASSEFSAGSEETQYF
TRBD2,TRBJ2-1,TRBV11-1,.,TGTGCCAGCAGCTTTAGGGAGCGGGGGGCCCCAGCTTACAATGAGCAGTTCTTC,CASSFRERGAPAYNEQFF
.,TRBJ1-3,TRBV7-6,few,TGTGCCAGCAGCCTCGGGACTGTCCAGAGCTCTGGAAACACCATATATTTT,CASSLGTVQSSGNTIYF
.,TRBJ1-4,TRBV28,few,TGTGCCAGCAGTACCCGACAAGGACTTAATGAAAAACTGTTTTTT,CASSTRQGLNEKLFF
TRBD1,TRBJ1-2,TRBV5-8,.,TGTGCCAGCAGCTTAGCCGGGACAGTATATGGCTACACCTTC,CASSLAGTVYGYTF
.,TRBJ2-1,TRBV10-2,.,TGCGCCAGCAGAGATACGGGATCTTCCTACAATGAGCAGTTCTTC,CASRDTGSSYNEQFF
TRBD1,TRBJ2-3,TRBV30,.,TGTGCCTGGAACAGGGGAATAGATACGCAGTATTTT,CAWNRGIDTQYF
.,TRBJ2-1,TRBV19,.,TGTGCCAGTAGTATAGATCACTCGAGGGCGCAGTTCTTC,CASSIDHSRAQFF
.,TRBJ2-7,TRBV10-2,.,TGCGCCAGCAAACCGGGACATAGCTCCTACGAGCAGTACTTC,CASKPGHSSYEQYF
TRBD1,TRBJ2-7,TRBV6-5,.,TGTGCCAGCAGTTACGGGGGACAGGGACGCGAGCAGTACTTC,CASSYGGQGREQYF
.,TRBJ1-1,TRBV7-9,.,TGTGCCAGCAGCCCAGGGTGGGGGCTGAACACTGAAGCTTTCTTT,CASSPGWGLNTEAFF
.,TRBJ2-2,TRBV23-1,once,TGCGCCAGCAGTCCAGGCCCTCCGACTGGGGAGGACACCGGGGAGCTGTTTTTT,CASSPGPPTGEDTGELFF
.,TRBJ2-6,TRBV19,.,TGTGCCAGTACCGGAGGTTCCTCTGGGGCCAACGTCCTGACTTTC,CASTGGSSGANVLTF
TRBD2,TRBJ2-3,TRBV9,.,TGTGCCAGCAGCGCTAGCGGGAGTGTAGATACGCAGTATTTT,CASSASGSVDTQYF
TRBD2,TRBJ2-3,TRBV19,.,TGTGCCAGTCCGGTAGCGGGGGGGAAAGCTAGCACAGATACGCAGTATTTT,CASPVAGGKASTDTQYF
TRBD2,TRBJ2-3,TRBV7-3,.,TGTGCCAGCAGCTTAATGGGGCTAGCGGGGGTAACAGATACGCAGTATTTT,CASSLMGLAGVTDTQYF
TRBD1,TRBJ2-5,TRBV12-5,.,TGTGCTAGTGGACCCCAGGGGGCACCCGGCGAGACCCAGTACTTC,CASGPQGAPGETQYF
.,TRBJ1-5,TRBV30,.,TGTGCCTGGAGTTCCGGAGCTCAGCCCCAGCATTTT,CAWSSGAQPQHF
TRBD1,TRBJ2-2,TRBV7-3,.,TGTGCCAGCAGCCCCCGGACAGGGGGCGCCGTCACCGGGGAGCTGTTTTTT,CASSPRTGGAVTGELFF
TRBD1,TRBJ2-1,TRBV19,.,TGTGCCACCAATCTAGGACAGGGCTTCTTGGGTGAGCAGTTCTTC,CATNLGQGFLGEQFF
TRBD1,TRBJ1-1,TRBV5-6,.,TGTGCCAGCAGCTTGGCCAGGGGGCAAAGGTTAATGAACACTGAAGCTTTCTTT,CASSLARGQRLMNTEAFF
.,TRBJ2-3,TRBV19,.,TGTGCCAGTGGCCCGGAGGGCACAGATACGCAGTATTTT,CASGPEGTDTQYF
.,TRBJ2-1,TRBV7-2,.,TGTGCCAGCAGCTTAGGAGTTAGCAGCAATGAGCAGTTCTTC,CASSLGVSSNEQFF
.,TRBJ1-1,TRBV19,.,TGTGCCAGTAGATATCAGGAATACACTGAAGCTTTCTTT,CASRYQEYTEAFF
.,TRBJ2-5,TRBV6-1,few,TGTGCCAGCAGTGAAAGCGGGTCTACGCGGGAGACCCAGTACTTC,CASSESGSTRETQYF
TRBD1,TRBJ1-4,TRBV9,once,TGTGCCAGCAGCCGAATCGGGAACACAGGGGGCAGGGGTGAAAAACTGTTTTTT,CASSRIGNTGGRGEKLFF
.,TRBJ1-5,TRBV2,.,TGTGCCAGCAGTGTTGGAGCCTATCAGCCCCAGCATTTT,CASSVGAYQPQHF
TRBD2,TRBJ2-1,TRBV4-1,.,TGCGCCAGCAGCCCGGGAGGACTAGCGGGTGGAAGCTCCTACAATGAGCAGTTCTTC,CASSPGGLAGGSSYNEQFF
TRBD2,TRBJ2-1,TRBV4-1,few,TGCGCCAGCAGTTCACCGGGACTAGCGGCGGGGAGCTCCTACAATGAGCAGTTCTTC,CASSSPGLAAGSSYNEQFF
.,TRBJ1-2,TRBV6-1,.,TGTGCCAGCAGAGTGACAGGAGCCTATGGCTACACCTTC,CASRVTGAYGYTF
.,TRBJ2-6,TRBV7-3,.,TGTGCCAGCAGCCTAGTCGGGATCTCTGGGGCCAACGTCCTGACTTTC,CASSLVGISGANVLTF
TRBD1,TRBJ2-6,TRBV28,.,TGTGCCAGCACCCGGACAGGGGTAACCTCTGGGGCCAACGTCCTGACTTTC,CASTRTGVTSGANVLTF
TRBD1,TRBJ1-2,TRBV6-1,.,TGTGCCAGCAGTGACCCGGGACAGGCGGCCTATGGCTACACCTTC,CASSDPGQAAYGYTF
TRBD2,TRBJ2-7,TRBV2,.,TGTGCCAGCAGTGAAGCAGGACTAGCGGGGAACTACGAGCAGTACTTC,CASSEAGLAGNYEQYF
TRBD1,TRBJ1-2,TRBV7-9,.,TGTGCCAGCAGCTTAGGCGGGACAGGGTACAACTATGGCTACCCCTTC,CASSLGGTGYNYGYPF
TRBD2,TRBJ2-2,TRBV18,.,TGTGCCAGCTCACCGCTCGGGACTAGCGGGCCCACGAACACCGGGGAGCTGTTTTTT,CASSPLGTSGPTNTGELFF
.,TRBJ2-3,TRBV5-1,once,TGCGCCAGCAGCGGGACAAACGAAATCACAGATACGCAGTATTTT,CASSGTNEITDTQYF
TRBD2,TRBJ2-1,TRBV27,.,TGTGCCAGCAGTTTATTGGCTAGCGGGGCCTACAATGAGCAGTTCTTC,CASSLLASGAYNEQFF
.,TRBJ1-1,TRBV6-5,.,TGTGCCAGCACTAAGCCGCCGAACACTGAAGCTTTCTTT,CASTKPPNTEAFF
TRBD1,TRBJ2-7,TRBV6-1,.,TGTGCCAGCTGGGACAGGGGGCGCTACGAGCAGTACTTC,CASWDRGRYEQYF
TRBD1,TRBJ1-6,TRBV6-5,.,TGTGCCAGCAGGAAAAAGGACAGGGGGAATTCACCCCTCCACTTT,CASRKKDRGNSPLHF
TRBD1,TRBJ1-3,TRBV28,.,TGTGCCAGCAGTCCCCCTATACAGGGGGTAAACACCATATATTTT,CASSPPIQGVNTIYF
.,TRBJ2-4,TRBV9,few,TGTGCCAGCAGTCCCGGACAGAACAAAAACATTCAGTACTTC,CASSPGQNKNIQYF
TRBD1,TRBJ2-7,TRBV4-1,once,TGCGCCAGCAGCCAAGATAGTGGGACAGGGAACGAGCAGTACTTC,CASSQDSGTGNEQYF
.,TRBJ2-7,TRBV28,.,TGTGCCAGCATACCAAGTCAGGGCGAGCAGTACTTC,CASIPSQGEQYF
.,TRBJ1-1,TRBV28,few,TGTGCCAGCAGTTTTTGGGTTGATCAGGGGATCGCTTTCTTT,CASSFWVDQGIAFF
.,TRBJ2-2,TRBV5-1,.,TGCGCCAGCAGCGGGGGCCAGGTTCGCACCGGGGAGCTGTTTTTT,CASSGGQVRTGELFF
TRBD1,TRBJ2-5,TRBV5-1,.,TGCGCCAGCAGCCGGGCGGGACAGGGCGAAGAGACCCAGTACTTC,CASSRAGQGEETQYF
.,TRBJ1-5,TRBV2,.,TGTGCCAGCAGGATACAGGGAACGAGCAATCAGCCCCAGCATTTT,CASRIQGTSNQPQHF
.,TRBJ2-7,TRBV11-2,.,TGTGCCAGCAGCTTAGACCCCACGGACTTCTACGAGCAGTACTTC,CASSLDPTDFYEQYF
.,TRBJ2-5,TRBV11-2,.,TGTGCCAGCAGCTTAGTCACAGGGCGACAGACCCAGTACTTC,CASSLVTGRQTQYF
TRBD1,TRBJ2-7,TRBV6-5,.,TGTGCCAGCAGCGACAGGGGGCGCGGGAACGAGCAGTACTTC,CASSDRGRGNEQYF